The entry below gives a single T cell receptor (beta chain) sequence along with its context. No antigen is known for it. A 5'RACE template-switching step, the method used to make TCR cDNA, added a universal primer site and UMIs. TCRdb ran MiXCR on the 5' RACE reads and lists one entry per CDR3 protein. The table has hundreds of thousands of distinct CDR3 sequences, 12% seen once. These data belong to a study of T cells after yellow fever vaccination. The CDR3 has 14 amino acids. Trimming removed 2 bases from V and 1 base from J, with 9 bases in between. The germline V gene encodes CDR1 LNHDA and CDR2 SQIVND (reference sequence). Findings of the study overall: High-abundance clonotypes from the bulk population could contaminate FACS-sorted repertoires.

V usage is TRBV19 and J usage is TRBJ2-7; D remains ambiguous. This receptor was taken from a man aged 30 to 45 who received the YFV17D yellow fever vaccine. The material sequenced was PBMCs, taken on the day of the yellow fever booster vaccination. This CDR3 is CASSIIFGSYEQYF. CDR3 nucleotide sequence: TGTGCCAGTAGTATAATATTCGGTTCCTACGAGCAGTACTTC.